Below, one TCR beta chain is given with its context. Its antigen is unidentified. The CDR3 has 19 residues. V lost 0 bases, J lost 3 bases, and 15 bases stayed unmatched. In germline, CDR1 is SGHRS, CDR2 YFSETQ. The entry originates in a study of cytomegalovirus exposure and HLA in healthy donors. Study-level results: A later analysis linked a missense DCLRE1C variant to TCR beta V- and J-gene trimming. TRBV6-2, TRBV6-3 and some other V segments were excluded as indistinguishable. The study assumed roughly uniform donor sequencing depth for presence/absence analyses.

It was with 60 Vbeta and 13 Jbeta primers that the PCR ran. Generated by immunoSEQ multiplex PCR, the TCRdb table keeps only in-frame clones and is missing some. The profile shows 90,000 to 150,000 clones, about 78% of them singletons. The genes are TRBV5-1 and TRBJ1-1, with 9 bases lining up with TRBD1. The receptor was isolated from a woman aged 40 to 55 in good health and CMV-seropositive. Material: PBMCs. In DNA form, the CDR3 reads TGCGCCAGCAGCTTGGACAGGGGGCGTTTTGATTTACGGTACACTGAAGCTTTCTTT. It encodes CASSLDRGRFDLRYTEAFF.